One and the same sample provided the 8 T cell receptor beta chains below, sequenced in a study of low-dose radiotherapy and immunotherapy resistance in tumors. TRAV- and TRBV-specific primers were used for first-strand cDNA, which covered alpha and beta chains. TCRs were put through around 20 PCR cycles of amplification with Phusion. A constant-region primer and the V-primer adapter served as the primer pair. Each CDR3 protein gets one entry after TCRdb re-called the reads with MiXCR. The data contain around 100,000 distinct CDR3 sequences, less than 25% of them singletons. Time point described: after trial treatment. This sample's treatment: LDRT plus nivolumab, ipilimumab, low-dose cyclophosphamide and aspirin (RACIN trial). The material was PBMCs, obtained after low-dose radiotherapy plus immunotherapy. Receptors originate from a female donor with ovarian cancer.

This clonotype was picked up many times. CDR3 residues: CASSSPTGKDTQYF. The CDR3 DNA reads as TGTGCCAGCAGTTCCCCGACAGGGAAGGATACGCAGTATTTT. This chain joins TRBV6-2 or TRBV6-3 and TRBJ2-3; 7 nucleotides line up with TRBD1. Looked up from germline, CDR1 is MNHEY and CDR2 is SVGEGT. J was trimmed by 6 bases and V by 4 bases; bases with no gene match: 7. This CDR3 is 14 amino acids long.

In this sample, this clonotype turned up many times. The chain couples TRBV15 to TRBJ2-1, with D maybe TRBD1 (5 bases). Germline V lookup: CDR1 LNHNV, CDR2 YYDKDF (reference sequence). There are 14 residues in the CDR3. The V end was cut by 9 bases, the J end by 8 bases, with 20 bases between. The CDR3 DNA sequence: TGTGCCACGAGCTATATCTCTGGGGCTCATGAGCAGTTCTTC. Protein: CATSYISGAHEQFF.

This clonotype showed up many times. This chain uses TRBV7-9 with TRBJ1-1; D perhaps matches TRBD1 (6 bases). The germline V gene has CDR1 SEHNR and CDR2 FQNEAQ (reference sequence). V shed 3 bases and J shed 6 bases, with 20 bases lying between them. CDR3 length: 16 amino acids. CDR3: CASSFPAGVGDAEAFF. In nucleotides, the CDR3 is TGTGCCAGCAGCTTTCCCGCAGGGGTGGGGGACGCTGAAGCTTTCTTT.

This clonotype was found many times. This chain joins TRBV14 and TRBJ1-1; 7 bases align to TRBD1. Germline V lookup: CDR1 SGHDN, CDR2 FVKESK. Trimming removed 4 bases from V and 1 base from J; junction bases left unmatched: 9. The CDR3 contains 16 residues. DNA for the CDR3: TGTGCCAGCAGCCGGAGTCAGACAGGGTGGAACACTGAAGCTTTCTTT. Protein sequence: CASSRSQTGWNTEAFF. The full variable domain, rest sourced from reference TRBV14 and TRBJ1-1, is EAGVTQFPSHSVIEKGQTVTLRCDPISGHDNLYWYRRVMGKEIKFLLHFVKESKQDESGMPNNRFLAERTGGTYSTLKVQPAELEDSGVYFCASSRSQTGWNTEAFFGQGTRLTVV.

This clonotype was recorded at least ten times. With a far larger clone one base away, a read error is the likely cause. Here the CDR3 reads CASSLKNTGELFF. DNA for the CDR3: TGTGCCAGCAGCTTAAAGAACACCGGGGAGCTGTTTTTT. The chain combines TRBV7-2 with TRBJ2-2; D uncertain. CDR3 length: 13 amino acids. V shed 2 bases and J shed 1 base, with 2 bases lying between them. The V gene's germline CDR1 is SGHTA and CDR2 FQGNSA. The full variable domain, completed using reference TRBV7-2 and TRBJ2-2, is GAGVSQSPSNKVTEKGKDVELRCDPISGHTALYWYRQSLGQGLEFLIYFQGNSAPDKSGLPSDRFSAERTGGSVSTLTIQRTQQEDSAVYLCASSLKNTGELFFGEGSRLTVL.

Ten or more counts support this clonotype. The rearrangement uses TRBV19 and TRBJ2-4; D gene uncertain. V lost 6 bases, J lost 0 bases, and 18 bases lay in between. Germline CDR1 LNHDA, CDR2 SQIVND (reference sequence). This CDR3 has 17 residues. CDR3 DNA sequence: TGTGCCAGTAGCGACGTGCCAGGCCATGGAGCCAAAAACATTCAGTACTTC. It yields the protein CASSDVPGHGAKNIQYF.

The J gene is TRBJ2-1, the V gene TRBV2, with D perhaps matching TRBD1 (6 bases). Germline lookup yields CDR1 SNHLY and CDR2 FYNNEI. This CDR3 spans 15 amino acids. The V gene lost 2 bases and the J gene lost 6 bases, with 14 bases spanning the gap. The CDR3 DNA reads TGTGCCAGCAGTGAACAGGGGTTAGCAGGCAATGAGCAGTTCTTC. Translation: CASSEQGLAGNEQFF. Complete variable domain (other parts from reference TRBV2 and TRBJ2-1): EPEVTQTPSHQVTQMGQEVILRCVPISNHLYFYWYRQILGQKVEFLVSFYNNEISEKSEIFDDQFSVERPDGSNFTLKIRSTKLEDSAMYFCASSEQGLAGNEQFFGPGTRLTVL.

The V call is TRBV19, the J call TRBJ2-5; possible D gene TRBD1, 7 bases. Germline CDR1 and CDR2: LNHDA and SQIVND (reference sequence). V was shortened by 5 bases and J by 2 bases, with 18 bases between the two germline ends. The CDR3 loop spans 16 amino acids. For the CDR3, the DNA is TGTGCCAGTAGTTCCAATCGGGGGACAGCTCAAGAGACCCAGTACTTC. Encoded protein: CASSSNRGTAQETQYF.